These 13 T cell receptor beta chains were sequenced from one sample in a study of CD8+CD57+ T cells in acquired aplastic anemia. Genomic DNA provided the template from which TCR beta VDJ and CDR3 profiles were obtained. Each CDR3 protein is one row after TCRdb ran MiXCR on the reads. The sample yields about 210,000 distinct CDR3 sequences, around 60% seen once. The material sequenced was sorted CD4+, CD8+, or CD8+CD57+ T cells (not recorded which) from PBMCs. The source of these receptors is a human donor in good health.

Many counts were recorded for this clonotype. V and J are TRBV5-4 and TRBJ2-7; D gene unclear. Germline-derived CDR1 and CDR2 are SGHNT and YYREEE (reference sequence). Trimming stripped 3 bases from V and 0 bases from J, with 16 bases between. The CDR3 runs to 16 residues. CDR3 bases: TGTGCCAGCAGCTCGGACGACTCGGCTAGCTCCTACGAGCAGTACTTC. Protein: CASSSDDSASSYEQYF.

This clonotype was recorded only once. The rearrangement uses TRBV12-3 or TRBV12-4 and TRBJ1-6; D is unresolved. This CDR3 comprises 13 residues. V shed 5 bases and J shed 9 bases, with 11 bases lying between them. The DNA of the CDR3 is TGTGCCAGCAGTGTGGCCCTCAGTTCACCCCTCCACTTT. This sequence encodes CASSVALSSPLHF.

With respect to this clonotype: A junction boundary mismatches the germline segment, possibly from a read error. This chain joins TRBV7-3 and TRBJ2-7, with 10 bases that match TRBD1. The CDR3 contains 14 residues. Germline values: CDR1 SGHTA, CDR2 FQGTGA. The CDR3, as DNA: TGTACCAGCAGCGCGGGGGACAGGGGTGGGGAGCAGTACTTC. Encoded protein: CTSSAGDRGGEQYF.

This clonotype has a count of ten or more. This sequence joins TRBV7-9 and TRBJ2-5, with no clear D. CDR3 length equals 16 residues. Trimming took 5 bases from V and 5 from J, leaving 21 bases between them. Germline V CDR1 and CDR2: SEHNR, FQNEAQ (reference sequence). The DNA for the CDR3 is TGTGCCAGCAGCCCACCCGACGGACGGGTTGCGGAGACCCAGTACTTC. Translating it yields CASSPPDGRVAETQYF. Using reference TRBV7-9 and TRBJ2-5 for the parts outside the CDR3, the full variable domain is DTGVSQNPRHKITKRGQNVTFRCDPISEHNRLYWYRQTLGQGPEFLTYFQNEAQLEKSRLLSDRFSAERPKGSFSTLEIQRTEQGDSAMYLCASSPPDGRVAETQYFGPGTRLLVL.

The chain links TRBV14 to TRBJ2-1; TRBD2 agrees at 14 bases. There are 14 residues in the CDR3. Trimming took 6 bases from V and 6 from J; bases not matched to a gene: 1. From germline, CDR1 is SGHDN and CDR2 FVKESK. The CDR3 reads CASSGLAGGNEQFF. The DNA for the CDR3 is TGTGCCAGCAGTGGACTAGCGGGGGGCAATGAGCAGTTCTTC.

This clonotype was seen many times. This chain links TRBV13 with TRBJ1-1, with 12 bases fitting TRBD1. Germline V gene sequence: CDR1 PRHDT, CDR2 FYEKMQ (reference sequence). V was clipped by 5 bases and J by 7 bases; unmatched bases: 8. The CDR3 is 15 residues long. The CDR3 loop is CASSPGGTGGVEAFF. Written as DNA, the CDR3 is TGTGCCAGCAGCCCGGGAGGGACAGGGGGCGTTGAAGCTTTCTTT.

This clonotype was detected many times. The rearrangement uses TRBV7-8 and TRBJ1-1, with TRBD1 as a possible D gene (6 bases). Trimming stripped 3 bases from V and 1 base from J, with 9 bases between. The CDR3 sequence is 14 residues long. The V gene's germline CDR1 is SGHVS and CDR2 FQNEAQ. The CDR3: CASSLGARNTEAFF. In DNA form, the CDR3 reads TGTGCCAGCAGCTTGGGGGCGCGGAACACTGAAGCTTTCTTT. Full variable domain (rest looked up from reference TRBV7-8 and TRBJ1-1): GAGVSQSPRYKVAKRGQDVALRCDPISGHVSLFWYQQALGQGPEFLTYFQNEAQLDKSGLPSDRFFAERPEGSVSTLKIQRTQQEDSAVYLCASSLGARNTEAFFGQGTRLTVV.

This clonotype was seen ten or more times. CDR3: CASSPHPGTGGNEQFF. As DNA, the CDR3 is TGTGCCAGCAGCCCTCATCCCGGGACAGGGGGCAATGAGCAGTTCTTC. The chain has TRBV6-4 and TRBJ2-1; 11 positions match TRBD1. The CDR3 spans 16 residues. V shed 6 bases, J shed 6 bases, and the junction held 10 bases outside the gene matches. The V gene's germline CDR1 is MRHNA and CDR2 SNTAGT.

The gene calls are TRBV7-9 and TRBJ1-2, with 10 bases fitting TRBD1. The germline V gene encodes CDR1 SEHNR and CDR2 FQNEAQ (reference sequence). The CDR3 length is 14 residues. V shed 5 bases and J 8 bases; nucleotides not matched to a gene: 8. In DNA form, the CDR3 reads TGTGCCAGCAGCGCAGGGGGGACAGGGGAAGGCTACACCTTC. This encodes CASSAGGTGEGYTF.

About this clonotype: A read error is possible here, since a much larger clone lies one base away. This rearrangement joins TRBV6-4 to TRBJ2-3; 11 nucleotides match TRBD2. CDR3 length: 15 amino acids. CDR1 and CDR2 (germline): MRHNA, SNTAGT. The chain's CDR3 is CASSATSGSTDTQCF. The CDR3 DNA sequence: TGTGCCAGCAGTGCCACTAGCGGGAGCACAGATACGCAGTGTTTT.

This sequence joins TRBV29-1 and TRBJ2-2; 7 bases fit TRBD2. CDR3 size: 15 residues. Germline V gives CDR1 SQVTM, CDR2 ANQGSEA. The V gene end was trimmed by 4 bases and the J gene end by 0 bases; junction bases not matched to a gene: 5. The CDR3 sequence is CSVVAGSTNTGELFF. Here the CDR3 DNA reads TGCAGCGTTGTAGCGGGCAGTACGAACACCGGGGAGCTGTTTTTT.

V and J are TRBV28 and TRBJ2-1; either TRBD1 or TRBD2 may fit D (5 bases each). CDR1 is MDHEN, CDR2 SYDVKM, per germline. Trimming left V 4 bases short and J 4 bases short, with 23 bases between. The CDR3 is made up of 18 amino acids. CDR3 sequence reads: CASSYPLTGTAGYNEQFF. CDR3 DNA sequence: TGTGCCAGCAGTTATCCTCTAACCGGGACCGCAGGATACAATGAGCAGTTCTTC.

This clonotype turned up a few times. The chain employs TRBV7-2 and TRBJ2-5; the match to TRBD2 covers 11 bases. CDR1 and CDR2 (germline): SGHTA, FQGNSA. CDR3 length: 17 amino acids. With V trimmed by 4 bases and J by 5 bases, 12 bases remained unmatched. This CDR3 reads CASSSPPSGRFQETQYF. The CDR3 coding sequence is TGTGCCAGCAGCTCACCGCCTAGCGGGAGGTTCCAGGAGACCCAGTACTTC.